The 25 T cell receptor beta chains listed next were all sequenced from one sample in a study of T cells in pancreatic ductal adenocarcinoma. TCRdb's table, derived via immunoSEQ multiplex PCR, lists solely in-frame clones and lacks some. Here the sample spans 15,000 to 20,000 clones, 88% being singletons. Selected pancreatic ductal adenocarcinoma patients had undergone surgery without neoadjuvant therapy. The specimen sequenced was PBMCs. The origin of the receptors is a human donor with pancreatic ductal adenocarcinoma.

The rearrangement links TRBV18 to TRBJ2-1, with TRBD1 matching over 9 bases. V shed 2 bases and J 5 bases; nucleotides not matched to a gene: 4. Germline V lookup: CDR1 KGHSH, CDR2 LQKENI. The CDR3 spans 15 residues. The CDR3 DNA is TGTGCCAGCTCACCAGTACAGGGGGCGAACAATGAGCAGTTCTTC. This codes for CASSPVQGANNEQFF.

This clone was seen only once. The J gene is TRBJ2-7, the V gene TRBV30; D gene unclear. The CDR3 sequence is 12 residues long. V was trimmed by 2 bases and J by 3 bases, leaving 8 bases between them. Per germline, CDR1 GTSNPN and CDR2 SVGIG (reference sequence). The CDR3: CAWSHINYEQYF. CDR3 nucleotides: TGTGCCTGGAGTCACATAAACTACGAGCAGTACTTC.

This chain joins TRBV7-3 and TRBJ2-7; TRBD1 aligns across 7 bases. The junction had 6 bases not matched to a gene; V was cut back by 5 bases and J by 5 bases. This CDR3 has 13 residues. Germline CDR1 SGHTA, CDR2 FQGTGA. DNA of the CDR3: TGTGCCAGCAGCGTTGACAGGGCGGACGAGCAGTACTTC. It yields the protein CASSVDRADEQYF.

This clone was seen a single time. This chain uses TRBV4-3 with TRBJ2-2; no clear D. V lost 4 bases and J 5 bases, leaving 11 bases between the germline ends. The CDR3 runs to 14 residues. Germline values: CDR1 LGHNA, CDR2 YSLEER. CDR3 protein: CASSPKSRTGELFF. Written as DNA, the CDR3 is TGCGCCAGCAGCCCAAAGAGCAGGACCGGGGAGCTGTTTTTT.

The chain joins TRBV4-1 to TRBJ1-5, with D possibly TRBD1 on 6 matching bases. This CDR3 is 17 amino acids long. Germline V lookup: CDR1 MGHRA, CDR2 YSYEKL. V lost 2 bases to trimming and J lost 0 bases, with 14 bases between them. The DNA for the CDR3 is TGCGCCAGCAGCCAAAGTGAACAGGGCAATAGCAATCAGCCCCAGCATTTT. This codes for CASSQSEQGNSNQPQHF.

The chain uses TRBV28 and TRBJ1-4, with 9 bases aligning to TRBD1. The CDR3 length is 15 residues. The V gene end was trimmed by 5 bases and the J gene end by 5 bases; junction bases not matched to a gene: 6. Per the germline V gene, CDR1 is MDHEN and CDR2 is SYDVKM. CDR3 sequence: CASSPPTGGNEKLFF. The CDR3 DNA is TGTGCCAGCAGTCCGCCGACAGGGGGAAATGAAAAACTGTTTTTT.

This clone occurred once. The rearrangement links TRBV25-1 to TRBJ1-1; 12 bases map to TRBD1. This CDR3 has 17 amino acids. With 4 bases clipped from V and 0 bases from J, the junction kept 6 bases outside the gene matches. Germline V gene sequence: CDR1 MGHDK, CDR2 SYGVNS. The CDR3 nucleotides read TGTGCCAGCAGTGTCCGGGACAGGGGGCGAGTGAACACTGAAGCTTTCTTT. This translates into CASSVRDRGRVNTEAFF.

The chain couples TRBV7-7 to TRBJ2-1, with TRBD2 as a possible D gene (7 bases). The V end was cut by 5 bases, the J end by 4 bases, with 27 bases between. This CDR3 region has 19 residues. Germline V lookup: CDR1 SSHAT, CDR2 FNYEAQ (reference sequence). This chain's CDR3 is CASSPLSAGPFTGYNEQFF. As DNA, the CDR3 is TGTGCCAGCAGCCCACTATCAGCGGGGCCCTTCACAGGGTACAATGAGCAGTTCTTC.

V gene TRBV4-3 combines with J gene TRBJ1-1, with D uncertain. V was clipped by 0 bases and J by 3 bases, with 11 bases between them. Germline CDR1 is LGHNA and CDR2 is YSLEER. CDR3 length equals 15 residues. Here the CDR3 reads CASSQDGGGHTEAFF. The CDR3 DNA sequence: TGCGCCAGCAGCCAAGACGGCGGAGGGCACACTGAAGCTTTCTTT.

The table lists this clone with a count of one. V and J are TRBV7-2 and TRBJ2-5; no firm D call. CDR1 is SGHTA and CDR2 is FQGNSA in the germline V gene. The CDR3 runs to 11 residues. Trimming removed 2 bases at V and 5 bases at J, with 3 bases between. The CDR3 here is CASSLQETQYF. Here the CDR3 DNA reads TGTGCCAGCAGCTTACAGGAGACCCAGTACTTC.

A few counts support this clone. CDR3 protein: CASSVREFDSPLHF. The CDR3, as DNA: TGTGCCAGCAGTGTGCGGGAGTTCGATTCACCCCTCCACTTT. This chain connects TRBV6-1 to TRBJ1-6; unclear D gene. Germline loops: CDR1 MNHNS, CDR2 SASEGT. The V gene lost 4 bases and the J gene lost 8 bases, with 12 bases spanning the gap. The CDR3 length is 14 residues.

The V and J genes are TRBV27 and TRBJ2-7; D is uncertain. CDR1 is MNHEY and CDR2 is SMNVEV in the germline V gene (reference sequence). This CDR3 spans 13 amino acids. V lost 1 base and J lost 5, with 9 bases in between. The CDR3 here is CASSLFASNEQYF. The CDR3 DNA follows: TGTGCCAGCAGTTTATTTGCCAGTAACGAGCAGTACTTC.

The rearrangement uses TRBV7-2 and TRBJ2-4; tentatively, D is TRBD2 (7 bases). The length of the CDR3 is 15 residues. V was pared by 1 base and J by 5 bases, with 12 bases between. CDR1 and CDR2 (germline): SGHTA, FQGNSA. The CDR3 DNA reads as TGTGCCAGCAGCTTAGGACGGGGGGCACAAAACATTCAGTACTTC. Protein sequence: CASSLGRGAQNIQYF. Drawing the rest from reference TRBV7-2 and TRBJ2-4, the complete variable domain is GAGVSQSPSNKVTEKGKDVELRCDPISGHTALYWYRQSLGQGLEFLIYFQGNSAPDKSGLPSDRFSAERTGGSVSTLTIQRTQQEDSAVYLCASSLGRGAQNIQYFGAGTRLSVL.

The chain combines TRBV11-2 with TRBJ1-1, with D maybe TRBD1 (5 bases). The V end was cut by 5 bases, the J end by 1 base, with 14 bases between. CDR1 and CDR2 from the germline V gene are SGHAT and FQNNGV. The length of the CDR3 is 15 residues. CDR3 loop: CASSPATGWNTEAFF. The CDR3 nucleotides are TGTGCCAGCAGCCCGGCTACAGGATGGAACACTGAAGCTTTCTTT.

This sequence joins TRBV5-1 and TRBJ2-3, with a possible D match to TRBD1 (6 bases). CDR1 and CDR2 from the germline V gene are SGHRS and YFSETQ. Between the trimmed V and J ends, which lost 0 bases and 4 bases, there was a span of 15 bases. This CDR3 is 16 amino acids long. CDR3 coding DNA: TGCGCCAGCAGCTTGGTCGACAGGTCAGAGGCAGATACGCAGTATTTT. It yields the protein CASSLVDRSEADTQYF.

This clone is a singleton in its sample. The chain uses TRBV4-1 and TRBJ1-2; TRBD1 matches at 8 bases. Germline CDR1 is MGHRA and CDR2 is YSYEKL. The CDR3 covers 15 residues. Germline trimming cut 5 bases from V and 6 bases from J; bases unmatched to any gene: 11. The CDR3 region is CASSSNTDRVDGYTF. In DNA form, the CDR3 reads TGCGCCAGCAGCTCAAACACGGACAGGGTGGATGGCTACACCTTC.

The rearrangement joins TRBV2 to TRBJ1-1, with TRBD1 matching over 7 bases. The CDR3 is 14 residues long. The V gene end was trimmed by 3 bases and the J gene end by 0 bases; junction bases not matched to a gene: 1. Germline CDR1 and CDR2: SNHLY and FYNNEI. The CDR3 DNA is TGTGCCAGCAGTGACAGGGGGATGAACACTGAAGCTTTCTTT. Its translation: CASSDRGMNTEAFF.

Turning to this clone: This CDR3 fails to terminate in the conserved phenylalanine or tryptophan, so it likely reflects a read error. No DNA is shown, since the ends of the CDR3 on it are uncertain; the CDR3 is the one TCRdb lists. This chain connects TRBV28 to TRBJ2-7; the D call of TRBD2 is as the table states it, not checked on the DNA. CDR1 and CDR2 (germline): MDHEN, SYDVKM. The CDR3 length equals 11 residues, ends included. CDR3: CASSNNRDYLL.

The V gene is TRBV5-6, the J gene TRBJ1-2; TRBD1 might be the D (6 bases). From germline, CDR1 is SGHDT and CDR2 YYEEEE. With 3 bases removed from V and 5 bases from J, the gap between germline ends came to 14 bases. The CDR3 sequence is 14 residues long. CDR3 nucleotide sequence: TGTGCCAGCAGCTCGACGGGGGGCGGGTATGGCTACACCTTC. Encoded protein: CASSSTGGGYGYTF.

In this sample, this clone turned up once. J is TRBJ1-3 and V is TRBV9; no definite D call. The germline V and J ends were trimmed by 4 bases and 0 bases, with 14 bases remaining between them. CDR3 length: 16 amino acids. Germline CDR1 and CDR2: SGDLS and YYNGEE. The chain's CDR3 is CASSFREFVSGNTIYF. Here the CDR3 DNA reads TGTGCCAGCAGCTTTCGAGAGTTTGTCTCTGGAAACACCATATATTTT.

The V gene is TRBV19, the J gene TRBJ2-5; 9 nucleotides align to TRBD2. This CDR3 has 15 residues. The junction had 6 bases not matched to a gene; V was cut back by 4 bases and J by 3 bases. Germline V gene data show CDR1 as LNHDA and CDR2 as SQIVND (reference sequence). The CDR3 here is CASSTYLAGKETQYF. In nucleotides, the CDR3 is TGTGCCAGTAGTACCTACCTAGCGGGGAAAGAGACCCAGTACTTC.

The count of this clone is one. The genes are TRBV11-2 and TRBJ1-1; D is uncertain. V lost 3 bases and J 0 bases, leaving 5 bases between the germline ends. This CDR3 has 13 amino acids. The V gene's germline CDR1 is SGHAT and CDR2 FQNNGV. CDR3: CASSFVLNTEAFF. The CDR3 nucleotides are TGTGCCAGCAGCTTCGTCTTGAACACTGAAGCTTTCTTT.

This clone was seen a handful of times. This sample includes further DNA sequences coding for the same CDR3. The chain recombines TRBV5-6 with TRBJ1-1; D gene unclear. This CDR3 comprises 12 residues. The V gene's germline CDR1 is SGHDT and CDR2 YYEEEE. V was trimmed by 1 base and J by 4 bases, leaving 5 bases between them. The CDR3 region has the DNA TGTGCCAGCAGCTTGCGGGGCACTGAAGCTTTCTTT. Translation gives CASSLRGTEAFF.

V is TRBV28 and J is TRBJ2-1; 13 nucleotides match TRBD2. Germline V gene data show CDR1 as MDHEN and CDR2 as SYDVKM. CDR3 size: 15 residues. J gave up 9 bases and V 6 bases, and 8 bases lay outside the gene matches. The CDR3 protein is CASSPGTSGVGEQFF. CDR3 nucleotides: TGTGCCAGCAGCCCCGGGACTAGCGGGGTTGGTGAGCAGTTCTTC.

The gene calls are TRBV28 and TRBJ1-6; 10 nucleotides match TRBD1. The CDR3 length is 14 residues. Losses at the gene ends were 8 bases for V and 12 bases for J; bases not matched to a gene: 10. Germline values: CDR1 MDHEN, CDR2 SYDVKM. CDR3 region: CASGTGDSLEPLHF. For the CDR3, the DNA is TGTGCCAGCGGGACAGGGGATTCCCTGGAACCCCTCCACTTT.